This entry lists 30 T cell receptor beta chains sequenced from one sample in a study of shared clonotypes between healthy human individuals. Only in-frame clones appear in the TCRdb table, and some are missing; sequencing was by immunoSEQ multiplex PCR. Here the sample spans some 2,500,000 clones, around 93% being singletons. The sequenced material came from naive CD4+ T cells from PBMCs. Subset in this sample: CD45RA+ positively selected. These receptors all stem from a young man in good health. Some clones in this sample may be carry-over from other donors' samples.

In nucleotides, the CDR3 is TGCAGCGTTGCCTCCCGGGCCTCGAACACCGGGGAGCTGTTTTTT. It codes for CSVASRASNTGELFF. The gene calls are TRBV29-1 and TRBJ2-2; D unresolved. From germline, CDR1 is SQVTM and CDR2 ANQGSEA. The CDR3 loop spans 15 amino acids. Trimming left V 4 bases short and J 0 bases short, with 12 bases between.

This clone occurred once. The chain links TRBV10-3 to TRBJ2-3; 13 bases map to TRBD2. The CDR3 sequence is 17 residues long. V trimming: 2 bases; J trimming: 0 bases; junction bases outside the gene matches: 2. Germline-derived CDR1 and CDR2 are ENHRY and SYGVKD. This CDR3 reads CAISETSGRASTDTQYF. In DNA form, the CDR3 reads TGTGCCATCAGTGAGACTAGCGGGAGGGCTAGCACAGATACGCAGTATTTT.

The rearrangement uses TRBV5-4 and TRBJ2-3; no clear D gene. The CDR3 spans 16 residues. Germline V gives CDR1 SGHNT, CDR2 YYREEE (reference sequence). V gave up 5 bases and J gave up 4 bases, with 20 bases separating them. The CDR3 sequence: CASSSPLAGESDTQYF. In nucleotides, the CDR3 is TGTGCCAGCAGTTCCCCCCTCGCAGGTGAATCAGATACGCAGTATTTT.

This sequence joins TRBV7-2 and TRBJ2-7; possibly TRBD2 for D (6 bases). Germline lookup yields CDR1 SGHTA and CDR2 FQGNSA. Trimming shortened V by 3 bases and J by 5 bases, and 14 bases separated the two germline ends. CDR3 length: 14 residues. The CDR3 loop is CASSFWRENHEQYF. CDR3 nucleotide sequence: TGTGCCAGCAGCTTCTGGCGGGAAAACCACGAGCAGTACTTC.

The chain carries TRBV28 and TRBJ1-1; D unresolved. The germline V gene encodes CDR1 MDHEN and CDR2 SYDVKM. Deletions cut 5 bases from V and 8 bases from J, with 15 bases between. The CDR3 length is 13 residues. The CDR3 region is CASSPSGFREAFF. CDR3 DNA: TGTGCCAGCAGTCCCTCTGGGTTTAGGGAAGCTTTCTTT.

The chain is built from TRBV5-4 and TRBJ1-1; 8 bases map to TRBD1. This CDR3 region has 15 residues. Germline values: CDR1 SGHNT, CDR2 YYREEE (reference sequence). J lost 1 base, V lost 2 bases, and 4 bases had no gene match. This chain's CDR3 is CASSFPTGENTEAFF. CDR3 bases: TGTGCCAGCAGCTTTCCGACAGGGGAGAACACTGAAGCTTTCTTT. The full variable domain, in which reference TRBV5-4 and TRBJ1-1 provide the parts outside the CDR3, is ETGVTQSPTHLIKTRGQQVTLRCSSQSGHNTVSWYQQALGQGPQFIFQYYREEENGRGNFPPRFSGLQFPNYSSELNVNALELDDSALYLCASSFPTGENTEAFFGQGTRLTVV.

With regard to this clone: Other DNA variants within this sample encode the same CDR3. The chain combines TRBV5-1 with TRBJ2-7; D call uncertain. CDR3 length: 14 amino acids. Per germline, CDR1 SGHRS and CDR2 YFSETQ. V shed 0 bases and J shed 2 bases, with 9 bases lying between them. The DNA for the CDR3 is TGCGCCAGCAGCTTGGACATCCGAACCTACGAGCAGTACTTC. The encoded protein is CASSLDIRTYEQYF.

The chain recombines TRBV9 with TRBJ1-2, with D perhaps matching TRBD1 (5 bases). Germline CDR1 reads SGDLS; CDR2 reads YYNGEE. V was pared by 2 bases and J by 5 bases, with 13 bases between. The CDR3 length is 14 residues. CDR3 amino acids: CASSVPGGSYGYTF. The CDR3, as DNA: TGTGCCAGCAGCGTCCCGGGGGGGTCTTATGGCTACACCTTC.

V and J are TRBV2 and TRBJ2-4; D is unclear. Per germline, CDR1 SNHLY and CDR2 FYNNEI. Trimming cost V 7 bases and J 6 bases, with 22 bases left between them. This CDR3 is built from 16 residues. In nucleotides, the CDR3 is TGTGCCAGCACCTATGGGCGGATTGAACATAGAAACATTCAGTACTTC. This codes for CASTYGRIEHRNIQYF.

The gene calls are TRBV19 and TRBJ1-1, with D hard to call. This CDR3 has 12 residues. Trimming removed 3 bases at V and 1 base at J, with 3 bases between. Germline V gene sequence: CDR1 LNHDA, CDR2 SQIVND (reference sequence). The CDR3 sequence is CASSMWNTEAFF. The CDR3 bases are TGTGCCAGTAGTATGTGGAACACTGAAGCTTTCTTT.

V is TRBV28 and J is TRBJ1-1; D unclear. This CDR3 contains 11 residues. Germline-derived CDR1 and CDR2 are MDHEN and SYDVKM. Trimming shortened V by 3 bases and J by 8 bases, and 7 bases separated the two germline ends. CDR3 sequence reads: CASSFAQEAFF. The CDR3, as DNA: TGTGCCAGCAGTTTTGCGCAGGAAGCTTTCTTT.

The rearrangement joins TRBV2 to TRBJ1-4, with D tentatively TRBD1 (6 bases). V dropped 7 bases and J dropped 5 bases, with 14 bases sitting between them. The CDR3 contains 14 residues. In germline, CDR1 is SNHLY, CDR2 FYNNEI. DNA of the CDR3: TGTGCCAGCATCAAACAGGGCGCAAATGAAAAACTGTTTTTT. The encoded protein is CASIKQGANEKLFF.

The V and J genes are TRBV9 and TRBJ1-2, with a weak D call TRBD1 (6 bases). V was shortened by 0 bases and J by 8 bases, with 17 bases between the two germline ends. This CDR3 has 15 residues. CDR1 is SGDLS and CDR2 is YYNGEE in the germline V gene. The CDR3 DNA reads as TGTGCCAGCAGCGTAGTGCCGGGGGCGCACCGGGGCTACACCTTC. Its protein is CASSVVPGAHRGYTF.

The J gene is TRBJ2-3, the V gene TRBV21-1; the D segment call TRBD1 is taken from the table without a DNA check. TRBV21-1 is marked as a pseudogene. The length of the CDR3 is 16 residues. The CDR3 coding sequence is TGTGCCAGCAGCACCCGACAAGACCCTAGCACAGATACGCAGTATTTT. Translated: CASSTRQDPSTDTQYF.

This clone has a single count. V and J are TRBV10-3 and TRBJ1-2; 11 bases align to TRBD1. Germline CDR1 ENHRY, CDR2 SYGVKD. The CDR3 is 16 residues long. With 3 bases clipped from V and 3 bases from J, the junction kept 6 bases outside the gene matches. CDR3 DNA: TGTGCCATCAGTGATAGCCGGGACAGGGGGGACTATGGCTACACCTTC. Encoded protein: CAISDSRDRGDYGYTF.

J is TRBJ2-1 and V is TRBV9, with TRBD2 as a possible D gene (6 bases). Germline-derived CDR1 and CDR2 are SGDLS and YYNGEE. Trimming took off 6 bases at V and 9 bases at J, with 22 bases between the two ends. CDR3 length equals 15 residues. The CDR3 protein is CASNGIADGVSEQFF. For the CDR3, the DNA is TGTGCCAGCAACGGGATAGCGGATGGAGTGAGTGAGCAGTTCTTC.

The genes are TRBV30 and TRBJ2-4; 10 bases line up with TRBD2. Losses at the gene ends were 0 bases for V and 8 bases for J; bases not matched to a gene: 22. In germline, CDR1 is GTSNPN, CDR2 SVGIG (reference sequence). This CDR3 spans 20 amino acids. CDR3 protein: CAWSVRGAGGPFSGWDIQYF. CDR3 DNA sequence: TGTGCCTGGAGTGTACGGGGAGCGGGAGGGCCTTTCTCGGGGTGGGACATTCAGTACTTC.

The chain joins TRBV18 to TRBJ1-1; TRBD1 might be the D (5 bases). The germline V and J ends were trimmed by 4 bases and 1 base, with 10 bases remaining between them. Germline V gives CDR1 KGHSH, CDR2 LQKENI. This CDR3 contains 14 residues. The CDR3 DNA reads as TGTGCCAGCTCACTAACCACAGGGAACACTGAAGCTTTCTTT. Its translation is CASSLTTGNTEAFF. Full variable domain (outside the CDR3, taken from reference TRBV18 and TRBJ1-1): NAGVMQNPRHLVRRRGQEARLRCSPMKGHSHVYWYRQLPEEGLKFMVYLQKENIIDESGMPKERFSAEFPKEGPSILRIQQVVRGDSAAYFCASSLTTGNTEAFFGQGTRLTVV.

The V gene is TRBV7-7, the J gene TRBJ2-3; TRBD2 might be the D (6 bases). V was shortened by 6 bases and J by 4 bases, with 17 bases between the two germline ends. Germline assignment: CDR1 SSHAT and CDR2 FNYEAQ (reference sequence). The CDR3 runs to 15 residues. CDR3 region: CASSSGGASADTQYF. Written as DNA, the CDR3 is TGTGCCAGCAGTTCTGGAGGGGCGTCGGCAGATACGCAGTATTTT.

The chain has TRBV4-2 and TRBJ2-7, with 12 nucleotides matching TRBD1. The germline CDR1 and CDR2 sequences are LGHNA and YNFKEQ. V was pared by 1 base and J by 10 bases, with 14 bases of the junction left unmatched. The CDR3 covers 17 residues. The CDR3 coding sequence is TGTGCCAGCAGCCAAGTGTCGACCGCAGGGACAGGGGGCACTCAGTACTTC. It specifies CASSQVSTAGTGGTQYF.

This clone has a single count. The chain employs TRBV4-1 and TRBJ2-7, with D unclear. The CDR3 has 15 amino acids. V was pared by 2 bases and J by 1 base, with 12 bases between. CDR1 and CDR2 (germline): MGHRA, YSYEKL. The CDR3 sequence: CASSQLGHGSYEQYF. CDR3 DNA: TGCGCCAGCAGCCAATTAGGCCACGGATCCTACGAGCAGTACTTC.

The chain links TRBV5-1 to TRBJ1-2; no clear D. Germline CDR1 reads SGHRS; CDR2 reads YFSETQ. This CDR3 spans 15 amino acids. With 4 bases removed from V and 0 bases from J, the gap between germline ends came to 13 bases. The CDR3 DNA reads as TGCGCCAGCAGCCCTGGAGGCAGCACTAACTATGGCTACACCTTC. The encoded protein is CASSPGGSTNYGYTF.

This chain links TRBV5-6 with TRBJ2-7; no firm D call. Germline assignment: CDR1 SGHDT and CDR2 YYEEEE. This CDR3 has 12 residues. Trimming took off 1 base at V and 3 bases at J, with 5 bases between the two ends. The CDR3: CASSLNDYEQYF. CDR3 bases: TGTGCCAGCAGCTTGAACGACTACGAGCAGTACTTC.

The rearrangement links TRBV27 to TRBJ1-4; no firm D call. The CDR3 loop spans 14 amino acids. Germline CDR1 reads MNHEY; CDR2 reads SMNVEV (reference sequence). Trimming pared 6 bases from V and 3 bases from J, leaving 11 bases between. The chain's CDR3 is CASRSSAANEKLFF. The CDR3 DNA reads TGTGCCAGCAGAAGTTCCGCGGCTAATGAAAAACTGTTTTTT.

This clone was observed a single time. V is TRBV6-4 and J is TRBJ2-3, with 7 positions matching TRBD1. CDR3 length: 14 amino acids. V lost 6 bases and J lost 2; bases outside the gene matches: 5. From germline, CDR1 is MRHNA and CDR2 SNTAGT. CDR3 residues: CASRGGGYTDTQYF. CDR3 DNA sequence: TGTGCCAGCAGAGGGGGCGGCTACACAGATACGCAGTATTTT.

To note about this clone: The identical CDR3 is also encoded by other nucleotide sequences in the sample. The gene calls are TRBV5-1 and TRBJ2-1; D unresolved. This CDR3 has 13 amino acids. Trimming took 0 bases from V and 7 from J, leaving 8 bases between them. Germline lookup yields CDR1 SGHRS and CDR2 YFSETQ. Here the CDR3 DNA reads TGCGCCAGCAGCTTGGGTGGTTCGAATGAGCAGTTCTTC. Translating it yields CASSLGGSNEQFF.

V gene TRBV6-1 combines with J gene TRBJ1-6, with D possibly being TRBD1 (6 bases). V gave up 4 bases and J gave up 7 bases, with 14 bases separating them. The CDR3 covers 15 residues. Per the germline V gene, CDR1 is MNHNS and CDR2 is SASEGT. The CDR3 nucleotides are TGTGCCAGCAGTGTAAGGCAGGGGTTGAATTCACCCCTCCACTTT. This encodes CASSVRQGLNSPLHF.

The CDR3: CASSQDSRQVREKLFF. In DNA form, the CDR3 reads TGTGCCAGCAGCCAAGATTCCCGGCAGGTTCGAGAAAAACTGTTTTTT. The gene calls are TRBV4-2 and TRBJ1-4; D not certain. The CDR3 extends over 16 amino acids. From germline, CDR1 is LGHNA and CDR2 YNFKEQ. Trimming took off 0 bases at V and 8 bases at J, with 16 bases between the two ends.

The chain links TRBV10-2 to TRBJ1-5, with a possible D match to TRBD1 (6 bases). From germline, CDR1 is WSHSY and CDR2 SAAADI. The CDR3 has 12 amino acids. V lost 11 bases to trimming and J lost 3 bases, with 11 bases between them. The CDR3 loop is CAARTANQPQHF. CDR3 sequence (DNA): TGCGCCGCCCGGACAGCCAATCAGCCCCAGCATTTT.

V gene TRBV2 combines with J gene TRBJ1-5, with 8 bases lining up with TRBD1. The CDR3 totals 13 residues. Per germline, CDR1 SNHLY and CDR2 FYNNEI. The V and J ends lost 8 bases and 7 bases, in that order; junction bases with no gene match: 7. The CDR3: CASADRVGQPQHF. The CDR3, as DNA: TGTGCCAGCGCGGACAGGGTCGGACAGCCCCAGCATTTT.